This TCR beta chain comes out of a study of cytomegalovirus exposure and HLA in healthy donors. Background on the study: Within an early data release were about 80 million unique TCRs drawn from HLA-typed donors.

PCR used 60 Vbeta primers and 13 Jbeta primers. Sequencing was performed with immunoSEQ multiplex PCR; in TCRdb, only in-frame clones are kept and a portion is missing. The sample has around 150,000 clones, around 80% seen once. Germline CDR1 reads SGHNT; CDR2 reads YYREEE (reference sequence). CDR3 length: 13 residues. V was pared by 2 bases and J by 5 bases, with 3 bases of the junction left unmatched. Concerning this clone: The antigen remains unidentified.

Regarding the study as a whole: Most CMV-associated TCR beta chains appeared HLA-restricted in a later analysis. An assumption of roughly uniform sequencing depth across donors underlay the presence/absence analyses.

The rearrangement joins TRBV5-4 to TRBJ1-2; 7 bases agree with TRBD1. Material for sequencing was PBMCs. This TCR came from a middle-aged man in good health and CMV-seropositive. The CDR3 bases are TGTGCCAGCAGCTTTGGACAGGCTTATGGCTACACCTTC. This encodes CASSFGQAYGYTF. Full variable domain (remainder filled in from reference TRBV5-4 and TRBJ1-2): ETGVTQSPTHLIKTRGQQVTLRCSSQSGHNTVSWYQQALGQGPQFIFQYYREEENGRGNFPPRFSGLQFPNYSSELNVNALELDDSALYLCASSFGQAYGYTFGSGTRLTVV.